Listed below are T cell receptor beta chains from one sample, sequenced in a study of T cell clones after liver transplantation. Produced via immunoSEQ multiplex PCR; TCRdb's table is partial and in-frame only. The sample lists 35,000 to 45,000 clones; around 84% were seen once. The starting material was CD4+ T cells from blood, obtained 24 months after liver transplant. The receptors originated from a human patient who received a liver transplant. Some T cells may trace back to the graft donor. The CDR3 runs from the conserved cysteine through the conserved F or W. Each record gives: CDR3 protein, CDR3 length, V gene.

CDR3aa: CASSPYMNTEAFF
len: 13
v_gene: TRBV10-1

CDR3aa: CASSLRQGMNTEAFF
len: 15
v_gene: TRBV7-6

CDR3aa: CASSESLYQETQYF
len: 14
v_gene: TRBV2

CDR3aa: CASSFRQGTNYGYTF
len: 15
v_gene: TRBV5-1

CDR3aa: CASSLSLAGETSYNEQFF
len: 18
v_gene: TRBV7-8

CDR3aa: CSVQQGTYNEQFF
len: 13
v_gene: TRBV29-1

CDR3aa: CAGRTSGDNEQFF
len: 13
v_gene: TRBV28

CDR3aa: CASRSGGSNQPQHF
len: 14
v_gene: TRBV28

CDR3aa: CAWSVRWASIRETQYF
len: 16
v_gene: TRBV30

CDR3aa: CASSLNGYSGNTIYF
len: 15
v_gene: TRBV7-2

CDR3aa: CASSPDLRGAETQYF
len: 15
v_gene: TRBV4-2

CDR3aa: CASSESLAGARGNEQFF
len: 17
v_gene: TRBV10-1

CDR3aa: CASSPDLSRQYF
len: 12
v_gene: TRBV5-1

CDR3aa: CAWRGLADTGELFF
len: 14
v_gene: TRBV30

CDR3aa: CASSAGRANTGELFF
len: 15
v_gene: TRBV5-8

CDR3aa: CASSPRQGTYGYTF
len: 14
v_gene: TRBV27